Listed below are T cell receptor beta chains from one sample, sequenced in a study of CD4 T cells in relation to SARS-CoV-2 and coronaviruses. Only in-frame clones appear in the TCRdb table, and some are missing; sequencing was by immunoSEQ multiplex PCR. This table holds about 19,000 clones, 70% to 85% found once. For these TCRs, the target antigens are not known. The sample taken for sequencing was CD4+ T cells from PBMCs, cultured in vitro. The receptors derive from a human donor in good health. CDR3s include the opening cysteine and the closing phenylalanine or tryptophan. The D gene is left open where the match is weak. For some rows the clone size is stated as once, few or many, or as a class when expanded; others skip it.

V gene	clone size	D gene	J gene	CDR3 DNA	CDR3 protein
TRBV19	few	-	TRBJ1-1	TGTGCCAGTAGTATAAGACCAGGGGATAGCACTGAAGCTTTCTTT	CASSIRPGDSTEAFF
TRBV7-9	-	TRBD2	TRBJ2-5	TGTGCCAGCAGCTTTTCCCCCGGATTAGCGGGAGTGTACCAAGAGACCCAGTACTTC	CASSFSPGLAGVYQETQYF
TRBV6-5	once	-	TRBJ1-1	TGTGCCAGCACGGACCCAAGACAGGCCGGCGGAGCTTTCTTT	CASTDPRQAGGAFF
TRBV5-1	once	-	TRBJ2-1	TGCGCCAGCAGCTTGTCCGGCAGGCGTAATGAGCAGTTCTTC	CASSLSGRRNEQFF
TRBV5-1	-	-	TRBJ2-7	TGCGCCAGCAGCTTGGACTACGAGCAGTACTTC	CASSLDYEQYF
TRBV5-1	-	TRBD2	TRBJ2-7	TGCGCCAGCAGCAAAGGACTAGCGGGAGGATTTGGCGAGCAGTACTTC	CASSKGLAGGFGEQYF
TRBV15	-	-	TRBJ2-5	TGTGCCACCAGCAGAGAAGGGCAGGTTCAAGAGACCCAGTACTTC	CATSREGQVQETQYF
TRBV3-1/TRBV3-2	-	-	TRBJ1-2	TGTGCCAGCAGCCAAGCTTCAGGACAGACCTATGGCTACACCTTC	CASSQASGQTYGYTF
TRBV3-1/TRBV3-2	few	-	TRBJ1-2	TGTGCCAGCAGCCAAGGGTTAACAGGGCACGGCTACACCTTC	CASSQGLTGHGYTF
TRBV30	-	-	TRBJ2-7	TGTGCCTGGACTTCGTGGGACTCCTACGAGCAGTACTTC	CAWTSWDSYEQYF
TRBV3-1/TRBV3-2	-	-	TRBJ2-7	TGTGCCAGCAGCCTAGTAAGCTCCTACGAGCAGTACTTC	CASSLVSSYEQYF
TRBV15	-	-	TRBJ1-3	TGTGCCACCAGCAGAGGGAACAGGGAATATACTGGAAACACCATATATTTT	CATSRGNREYTGNTIYF
TRBV20-1	few	-	TRBJ1-2	TGCAGTGCTAGAGATGTAAATGGCTACACCTTC	CSARDVNGYTF
TRBV19	once	-	TRBJ2-5	TGTGCCAGTACCCCGTCGTGGGAAGAGGGGAAAGAGACCCAGTACTTC	CASTPSWEEGKETQYF
TRBV20-1	-	TRBD2	TRBJ2-7	TGCAGTGCTAGTCGTACTAGCGGGGCCTACGAGCAGTACTTC	CSASRTSGAYEQYF
TRBV11-2	-	TRBD2	TRBJ2-7	TGTGCCAGCAGCATGCCGTGGGGGGGTAAAGTGTACGAGCAGTACTTC	CASSMPWGGKVYEQYF
TRBV19	-	TRBD1	TRBJ1-2	TGTGCCAGTAGGGGACAGGCCCAAGGCTACACCTTC	CASRGQAQGYTF
TRBV2	-	TRBD2	TRBJ2-7	TGTGCCAGCAGTTCCCGACTAGCGGGTTCCGAACCCTACGAGCAGTACTTC	CASSSRLAGSEPYEQYF